This T cell receptor beta chain was observed in a study of blood T cell repertoires in COVID-19. Background on the study: The United States, Italy and Spain provided the acute and convalescent COVID-19 samples. The cDNA or gDNA used as material had been derived from T cells, B-cell-depleted T cells, or PBMCs.

The V gene's germline CDR1 is SGHKS and CDR2 YYEKEE (reference sequence). This CDR3 has 16 amino acids. V lost 2 bases and J 2 bases, leaving 15 bases between the germline ends. As handled by the study authors: Researchers report that nucleated cell counts were estimated from reference gene primer amplification. Sequencing was performed with immunoSEQ multiplex PCR; in TCRdb, only in-frame clones are kept and a portion is missing. V, J and clone size reflect that table, while D and trimming were determined from the DNA. The sample includes 65,000 to 70,000 clones, around three quarters of them seen just once.

Sequenced: peripheral blood. This chain uses TRBV5-5 with TRBJ2-3; D perhaps matches TRBD1 (6 bases). This sequence originates from a man between 60 and 75 years old with acute or convalescent COVID-19. This CDR3 is CASSLLGGGYTDTQYF. CDR3 in DNA: TGTGCCAGCAGCTTACTTGGTGGGGGCTACACAGATACGCAGTATTTT.